The 22 T cell receptor beta chains presented below share a single source sample, sequenced in a study of blood T cell repertoires in COVID-19 (TCRdb year 2020). The library came from the immunoSEQ multiplex PCR assay. TCRdb holds this immuneACCESS table with in-frame rearrangements only. Some clones are missing; in checked studies, unresolved V genes explain under half, and the rest has no known cause. For this sample there are about 220,000 clones; approximately 85% appear just once. The ten top clones hold around 3% of the sample. The material sequenced was peripheral blood. The source of these receptors is a man aged 50 to 59 who had recovered from COVID-19.

The chain has TRBV4-2 and TRBJ2-6; TRBD2 agrees at 7 bases. The CDR3 has 18 residues. Germline V gene lookup returns CDR1 LGHNA and CDR2 YNFKEQ. J was trimmed by 0 bases and V by 1 base; bases with no gene match: 6. The CDR3 spells CASSQVGGGSSGANVLTF. For the CDR3, the DNA is TGTGCCAGCAGCCAAGTGGGCGGCGGGAGCTCTGGGGCCAACGTCCTGACTTTC.

This clone was picked up a small number of times. V is TRBV12-2 and J is TRBJ1-2. TRBV12-2 counts as a pseudogene. This CDR3 is built from 15 residues. The CDR3 region is CASRPAHMEDYGYTF. In DNA, the CDR3 is TGTGCAAGTCGCCCGGCGCACATGGAGGACTATGGCTACACCTTC.

V and J are TRBV28 and TRBJ2-7; 10 bases match TRBD1. With 5 bases clipped from V and 0 bases from J, the junction kept 4 bases outside the gene matches. Germline assignment: CDR1 MDHEN and CDR2 SYDVKM. This CDR3 region has 15 residues. As DNA, the CDR3 is TGTGCCAGCAGTGCGCGGACAGGGGGCTCCTACGAGCAGTACTTC. Translating it yields CASSARTGGSYEQYF.

The rearrangement joins TRBV30 to TRBJ1-1; perhaps TRBD1 as D (5 bases). V was cut by 4 bases and J by 2 bases, with 8 bases left in between. The CDR3 extends over 12 amino acids. Germline loops: CDR1 GTSNPN, CDR2 SVGIG (reference sequence). The CDR3 coding sequence is TGTGCCTGGACTAGGGGAAACACTGAAGCTTTCTTT. Translated: CAWTRGNTEAFF.

This chain uses TRBV19 with TRBJ2-7; 10 bases are a match to TRBD2. There are 15 residues in the CDR3. V lost 5 bases, J lost 5 bases, and 9 bases stayed unmatched. The V gene's germline CDR1 is LNHDA and CDR2 SQIVND (reference sequence). The CDR3 region has the DNA TGTGCCAGTAGTCCTCGCCCTAGCGGGAGCCACGAGCAGTACTTC. Its translation is CASSPRPSGSHEQYF.

In DNA form, the CDR3 reads TGCGCCAGCAGCTTGGCGGGCAGGGGGTACGGTGAGCAGTTCTTC. This encodes CASSLAGRGYGEQFF. This chain links TRBV5-1 with TRBJ2-1, with TRBD1 matching over 7 bases. The germline V gene has CDR1 SGHRS and CDR2 YFSETQ. CDR3 length: 15 residues. Trimming took 0 bases from V and 9 from J; bases not matched to a gene: 9.

The V and J genes are TRBV5-1 and TRBJ2-7, with a tentative D call TRBD2 (5 bases). Trimming pared 1 base from V and 4 bases from J, leaving 9 bases between. The CDR3 covers 13 residues. Germline CDR1 and CDR2: SGHRS and YFSETQ. In DNA form, the CDR3 reads TGCGCCAGCAGCTTGAGAGAGGGTTACGAGCAGTACTTC. Translating gives CASSLREGYEQYF.

This chain links TRBV6-6 with TRBJ2-6; D is possibly TRBD2 (5 bases). The germline V and J ends were trimmed by 7 bases and 2 bases, with 12 bases remaining between them. The germline V gene has CDR1 MNHNY and CDR2 SVGAGI (reference sequence). CDR3 length: 15 residues. Here the CDR3 DNA reads TGTGCCAGCACTCAACGGAGGACTGGGGCCAACGTCCTGACTTTC. Translating gives CASTQRRTGANVLTF.

A few counts support this clone. The chain links TRBV14 to TRBJ1-1, with a weak D call TRBD1 (6 bases). This CDR3 comprises 12 residues. The ends were cut back, 5 bases at V and 9 bases at J, with 13 bases in the middle. Germline-derived CDR1 and CDR2 are SGHDN and FVKESK. CDR3 residues: CASSTTGRKAFF. The CDR3, as DNA: TGTGCCAGCAGCACGACAGGCCGGAAAGCTTTCTTT.

The V gene is TRBV10-3, the J gene TRBJ2-7; TRBD1 matches at 8 bases. The CDR3 is 14 amino acids. With V trimmed by 1 base and J by 6 bases, 5 bases remained unmatched. Germline assignment: CDR1 ENHRY and CDR2 SYGVKD. CDR3 in DNA: TGTGCCATCAGTGAGTTGGACAGGGTCTCCGAGCAGTACTTC. Its translation: CAISELDRVSEQYF.

This chain links TRBV27 with TRBJ1-2; no clear D. The CDR3 is made up of 16 amino acids. Germline V gene lookup returns CDR1 MNHEY and CDR2 SMNVEV (reference sequence). With 4 bases removed from V and 6 bases from J, the gap between germline ends came to 21 bases. The CDR3 is CASSSREGFDGNGYTF. CDR3 coding DNA: TGTGCCAGCAGTTCCCGGGAGGGTTTTGATGGCAATGGCTACACCTTC.

This clone appeared many times. V gene TRBV18 combines with J gene TRBJ1-5, with TRBD1 as a possible D gene (6 bases). The CDR3 consists of 15 residues. CDR1 KGHSH and CDR2 LQKENI come from the germline V gene. V was shortened by 4 bases and J by 4 bases, with 14 bases between the two germline ends. CDR3 residues: CASSRKDSPNQPQHF. CDR3 sequence (DNA): TGTGCCAGCTCACGAAAGGACAGCCCTAATCAGCCCCAGCATTTT.

The chain is built from TRBV24-1 and TRBJ2-1, with TRBD2 matching 7 bases. After removal of 6 bases from V and 9 bases from J, the junction contained 10 bases not matched to a gene. This CDR3 has 14 residues. Germline assignment: CDR1 KGHDR and CDR2 SFDVKD. CDR3 amino acids: CATSRSGGTGEQFF. CDR3 nucleotides: TGTGCCACCAGTAGGTCGGGAGGTACAGGTGAGCAGTTCTTC.

Only one count was recorded for this clone. V is TRBV9 and J is TRBJ1-4; possible D gene TRBD1, 5 bases. CDR3 length: 17 amino acids. Germline lookup yields CDR1 SGDLS and CDR2 YYNGEE. V was pared by 4 bases and J by 3 bases, with 19 bases between. CDR3 nucleotides: TGTGCCAGCAGCACCTTCGCGGGGGAGGTGGCTAATGAAAAACTGTTTTTT. Protein product: CASSTFAGEVANEKLFF.

The chain carries TRBV18 and TRBJ1-2, with D perhaps matching TRBD1 (6 bases). The CDR3 spans 16 residues. Germline V lookup: CDR1 KGHSH, CDR2 LQKENI. V was trimmed by 3 bases and J by 0 bases, leaving 14 bases between them. Written as DNA, the CDR3 is TGTGCCAGCTCACCGGGGGCAGGTCGCTCTAACTATGGCTACACCTTC. Its translation: CASSPGAGRSNYGYTF. The whole variable domain, filled in from reference TRBV18 and TRBJ1-2, reads NAGVMQNPRHLVRRRGQEARLRCSPMKGHSHVYWYRQLPEEGLKFMVYLQKENIIDESGMPKERFSAEFPKEGPSILRIQQVVRGDSAAYFCASSPGAGRSNYGYTFGSGTRLTVV.

The DNA of the CDR3 is TGTGCCAGCTCACTTGTCGGGACTAGTGGGACCGGGGAGCTGTTTTTT. This codes for CASSLVGTSGTGELFF. V and J are TRBV18 and TRBJ2-2; 8 bases are a match to TRBD2. V dropped 4 bases and J dropped 5; count of bases not matched to a gene: 9. Germline V gene data show CDR1 as KGHSH and CDR2 as LQKENI. This CDR3 region has 16 residues. Filled out from reference TRBV18 and TRBJ2-2, the complete variable domain reads NAGVMQNPRHLVRRRGQEARLRCSPMKGHSHVYWYRQLPEEGLKFMVYLQKENIIDESGMPKERFSAEFPKEGPSILRIQQVVRGDSAAYFCASSLVGTSGTGELFFGEGSRLTVL.

The chain joins TRBV3-1 (or the pseudogene TRBV3-2) to TRBJ2-7, with TRBD1 matching 9 bases. V lost 5 bases to trimming and J lost 3 bases; unmatched junction nucleotides: 8. The germline V gene encodes CDR1 LGHDT and CDR2 YNNKEL (reference sequence). This CDR3 is 15 amino acids long. CDR3 protein: CASSDLGQGYYEQYF. The CDR3 nucleotides are TGTGCCAGCAGCGACCTCGGACAGGGGTACTACGAGCAGTACTTC.

The CDR3 is CASSPPRLAGAQETQYF. The CDR3 region has the DNA TGTGCCAGCTCACCACCTCGACTAGCGGGAGCCCAAGAGACCCAGTACTTC. J is TRBJ2-5 and V is TRBV18, with 12 nucleotides matching TRBD2. Germline CDR1 is KGHSH and CDR2 is LQKENI. This CDR3 comprises 17 residues. J was trimmed by 1 base and V by 0 bases; bases with no gene match: 3.

This chain joins TRBV9 and TRBJ2-5; D is undetermined. This CDR3 is 16 amino acids long. Germline V gives CDR1 SGDLS, CDR2 YYNGEE. V was cut by 0 bases and J by 0 bases, with 12 bases left in between. The CDR3 here is CASSVGRRSYQETQYF. The CDR3 bases are TGTGCCAGCAGCGTAGGCCGGCGGAGTTACCAAGAGACCCAGTACTTC.

In its sample, this clone was seen once. This chain links TRBV4-2 with TRBJ2-3; 7 nucleotides match TRBD2. The CDR3 consists of 17 residues. With 1 base clipped from V and 2 bases from J, the junction kept 9 bases outside the gene matches. The V gene's germline CDR1 is LGHNA and CDR2 YNFKEQ. The CDR3 region is CASSQAISSGYTDTQYF. CDR3 in DNA: TGTGCCAGCAGCCAAGCCATTTCTAGCGGATACACAGATACGCAGTATTTT.

The rearrangement joins TRBV20-1 to TRBJ1-5, with a possible D match to TRBD1 (5 bases). The ends were cut back, 4 bases at V and 0 bases at J, with 10 bases in the middle. This CDR3 spans 14 amino acids. Germline CDR1 DFQATT, CDR2 SNEGSKA (reference sequence). The CDR3 region is CSATDSYSNQPQHF. The CDR3 DNA reads as TGCAGTGCTACTGACAGTTATAGCAATCAGCCCCAGCATTTT.

The chain couples TRBV27 to TRBJ2-7; 7 bases are shared with TRBD1. This CDR3 region has 14 residues. Germline CDR1 is MNHEY and CDR2 is SMNVEV (reference sequence). V dropped 5 bases and J dropped 3; count of bases not matched to a gene: 7. In DNA, the CDR3 is TGTGCCAGCAGTCCGGGACAGAACCTCTACGAGCAGTACTTC. Translated, it gives CASSPGQNLYEQYF.